The 23 T cell receptor beta chains in this list originate from one sample, sequenced in a study of T cells after yellow fever vaccination. TCRdb passed the 5' RACE reads through MiXCR, listing each CDR3 protein once. The sample has 300,000 or so distinct CDR3 sequences; approximately 12% are singletons. The sample here was CD4+ T cells sorted from PBMCs, taken 45 days after the yellow fever booster vaccination. These TCRs come from a man aged 25-45 years who received the YFV17D yellow fever vaccine.

The genes are TRBV28 and TRBJ2-7; 9 nucleotides agree with TRBD2. The CDR3 loop spans 16 amino acids. V shed 3 bases and J 3 bases; nucleotides not matched to a gene: 9. Germline V lookup: CDR1 MDHEN, CDR2 SYDVKM. The CDR3 sequence is CASSFKAGGTSYEQYF. CDR3 DNA sequence: TGTGCCAGCAGTTTCAAAGCGGGAGGCACTAGCTACGAGCAGTACTTC.

The sample holds a few counts of this clonotype. The chain uses TRBV18 and TRBJ2-1; a weak D match, TRBD2 (5 bases). The ends were cut back, 2 bases at V and 9 bases at J, with 17 bases in the middle. The CDR3 is made up of 15 amino acids. Germline V gene data show CDR1 as KGHSH and CDR2 as LQKENI. DNA of the CDR3: TGTGCCAGCTCACCAGGGTCTACCCCACGGGGTGAGCAGTTCTTC. It encodes CASSPGSTPRGEQFF.

This clonotype has only a few counts. The chain couples TRBV21-1 to TRBJ2-1; the tabulated D call, TRBD1, remains unverified against the DNA. TRBV21-1 is termed a pseudogene. This CDR3 is built from 12 residues. The CDR3 reads CASSKDYRLGFF. The CDR3 coding sequence is TGTGCCAGCAGCAAAGACTACAGGCTGGGGTTCTTC.

The sample holds many counts of this clonotype. The chain is built from TRBV20-1 and TRBJ2-1; D gene ambiguous. With 0 bases removed from V and 0 bases from J, the gap between germline ends came to 15 bases. The length of the CDR3 is 17 residues. The germline CDR1 and CDR2 sequences are DFQATT and SNEGSKA (reference sequence). Here the CDR3 reads CSARDPAGTGSYNEQFF. Written as DNA, the CDR3 is TGCAGTGCTAGAGATCCCGCAGGAACCGGCTCCTACAATGAGCAGTTCTTC.

The rearrangement links TRBV9 to TRBJ2-1; D call uncertain. Germline CDR1 reads SGDLS; CDR2 reads YYNGEE. The CDR3 is 12 amino acids. V was clipped by 4 bases and J by 6 bases, with 8 bases between them. The CDR3 DNA follows: TGTGCCAGCAGCCCGATAGGCAATGAGCAGTTCTTC. This codes for CASSPIGNEQFF.

The gene calls are TRBV20-1 and TRBJ2-7; D assignment may be TRBD1 or TRBD2 (5 bases each). V was clipped by 5 bases and J by 2 bases, with 16 bases between them. CDR3 length: 14 residues. Germline V gene sequence: CDR1 DFQATT, CDR2 SNEGSKA (reference sequence). CDR3 nucleotides: TGCAGTGCTTACACCGGGACGGTTCCCTACGAGCAGTACTTC. It is translated as CSAYTGTVPYEQYF.

CDR3: CSAKPLGPYEQYF. CDR3 nucleotide sequence: TGCAGTGCAAAGCCCCTGGGTCCCTACGAGCAGTACTTC. The chain is built from TRBV20-1 and TRBJ2-7; D is undetermined. V lost 6 bases to trimming and J lost 2 bases, with 14 bases between them. Germline values: CDR1 DFQATT, CDR2 SNEGSKA (reference sequence). The CDR3 consists of 13 residues.

This clonotype was picked up a small number of times. The chain combines TRBV7-2 with TRBJ2-1, with TRBD2 matching 12 bases. V trimming: 2 bases; J trimming: 8 bases; junction bases outside the gene matches: 7. The length of the CDR3 is 16 residues. The V gene's germline CDR1 is SGHTA and CDR2 FQGNSA. The CDR3 loop reads CASSLPPSGRAYEQFF. The CDR3 DNA sequence: TGTGCCAGCAGCTTACCCCCTAGCGGGAGGGCCTATGAGCAGTTCTTC.

The table lists this clonotype with many counts. This chain joins TRBV7-3 and TRBJ2-1; D is perhaps TRBD2 (7 bases). The V gene's germline CDR1 is SGHTA and CDR2 FQGTGA. This CDR3 comprises 17 residues. The V end was cut by 3 bases, the J end by 0 bases, with 15 bases between. The CDR3 DNA reads TGTGCCAGCAGCTTTCAAGGGGGGGGGAGCTCCTACAATGAGCAGTTCTTC. Protein product: CASSFQGGGSSYNEQFF.

This chain connects TRBV5-1 to TRBJ2-6; D is possibly TRBD1 (6 bases). Trimming took off 1 base at V and 4 bases at J, with 18 bases between the two ends. The CDR3 length is 18 residues. CDR1 and CDR2 (germline): SGHRS, YFSETQ. The CDR3 spells CASSLTGRARSGANVLTF. CDR3 sequence (DNA): TGCGCCAGCAGCTTGACAGGGCGCGCAAGATCCGGGGCCAACGTCCTGACTTTC.

This clonotype was recorded at least ten times. The chain carries TRBV18 and TRBJ2-1; 10 nucleotides match TRBD2. The V gene end was trimmed by 2 bases and the J gene end by 8 bases; junction bases not matched to a gene: 6. CDR1 and CDR2 from the germline V gene are KGHSH and LQKENI. CDR3 length: 15 amino acids. CDR3 region: CASSPGLAGADEQFF. The CDR3, as DNA: TGTGCCAGCTCACCAGGTCTAGCGGGAGCCGATGAGCAGTTCTTC.

The chain uses TRBV29-1 and TRBJ2-3, with D possibly matching TRBD1 (5 bases). The CDR3 loop spans 15 amino acids. V was shortened by 0 bases and J by 2 bases, with 12 bases between the two germline ends. Germline V lookup: CDR1 SQVTM, CDR2 ANQGSEA. The CDR3 spells CSVEESPTVTDTQYF. CDR3 nucleotides: TGCAGCGTTGAAGAATCTCCGACAGTCACAGATACGCAGTATTTT.

In its sample, this clonotype was seen many times. This sequence joins TRBV29-1 and TRBJ2-3, with 8 positions matching TRBD1. The CDR3 is 16 residues long. Germline lookup yields CDR1 SQVTM and CDR2 ANQGSEA. Trimming at V came to 4 bases and at J to 10 bases, leaving 19 bases not matched to a gene. The CDR3 protein is CSVVIGQGAAQGAQYF. The CDR3 nucleotides read TGCAGCGTTGTGATTGGGCAGGGGGCTGCCCAGGGGGCGCAGTATTTT.

This clonotype occurred a few times. The chain recombines TRBV10-2 with TRBJ2-5; D ambiguous. The ends were cut back, 2 bases at V and 3 bases at J, with 7 bases in the middle. Germline V gives CDR1 WSHSY, CDR2 SAAADI. The CDR3 contains 13 residues. CDR3 DNA sequence: TGCGCCAGCAGTGAGACGGTTAAAGAGACCCAGTACTTC. It yields the protein CASSETVKETQYF.

The chain is built from TRBV6-5 and TRBJ1-5; maybe TRBD1 (5 bases). This CDR3 has 13 residues. The germline V and J ends were trimmed by 6 bases and 6 bases, with 12 bases remaining between them. Per germline, CDR1 MNHEY and CDR2 SVGAGI. Here the CDR3 reads CASRPSGTQPQHF. The CDR3, as DNA: TGTGCCAGCAGGCCGTCAGGGACTCAGCCCCAGCATTTT.

This clonotype was detected a few times. The J gene is TRBJ2-3, the V gene TRBV3-1; D remains unclear. CDR1 and CDR2 (germline): LGHDT, YNNKEL (reference sequence). This CDR3 is built from 14 residues. Trimming removed 1 base at V and 4 bases at J, with 9 bases between. CDR3: CASSQGPLADTQYF. Here the CDR3 DNA reads TGTGCCAGCAGCCAAGGTCCCTTGGCAGATACGCAGTATTTT.

The chain is built from TRBV20-1 and TRBJ1-6; 7 nucleotides line up with TRBD1. From germline, CDR1 is DFQATT and CDR2 SNEGSKA (reference sequence). This CDR3 spans 16 amino acids. V trimming: 4 bases; J trimming: 5 bases; junction bases outside the gene matches: 11. CDR3 in amino acids: CSATEQGRSDNSPLHF. For the CDR3, the DNA is TGCAGTGCTACCGAACAGGGGCGCAGCGATAATTCACCCCTCCACTTT.

This clonotype was picked up many times. V and J are TRBV12-3 or TRBV12-4 and TRBJ2-7; 8 nucleotides line up with TRBD1. V lost 3 bases, J lost 3 bases, and 4 bases stayed unmatched. The CDR3 totals 14 residues. For the CDR3, the DNA is TGTGCCAGCAGTTTGGGACAGGACGTCTACGAGCAGTACTTC. This sequence encodes CASSLGQDVYEQYF.

This clonotype was counted between two and nine times. CDR3 amino acids: CASSLASGRQGTQYF. Written as DNA, the CDR3 is TGTGCCAGCAGCTTAGCTAGCGGGCGTCAGGGGACGCAGTATTTT. J is TRBJ2-3 and V is TRBV7-8; possible D gene TRBD2, 7 bases. The CDR3 spans 15 residues. Germline CDR1 is SGHVS and CDR2 is FQNEAQ. With 0 bases removed from V and 9 bases from J, the gap between germline ends came to 16 bases.

This chain links TRBV5-6 with TRBJ2-1, with 10 bases lining up with TRBD2. CDR1 SGHDT and CDR2 YYEEEE come from the germline V gene. The CDR3 covers 16 residues. The V and J ends lost 4 bases and 14 bases, in that order; junction bases with no gene match: 18. The CDR3 DNA is TGTGCCAGCAGCGTAGTAGGGCTAGCGGGAGTTGGAGAGAAGTTCTTC. This sequence encodes CASSVVGLAGVGEKFF. Filled out from reference TRBV5-6 and TRBJ2-1, the complete variable domain reads DAGVTQSPTHLIKTRGQQVTLRCSPKSGHDTVSWYQQALGQGPQFIFQYYEEEERQRGNFPDRFSGHQFPNYSSELNVNALLLGDSALYLCASSVVGLAGVGEKFFGPGTRLTVL.

This clonotype was found a few times. This chain links TRBV20-1 with TRBJ1-1; TRBD1 agrees at 8 bases. Trimming took 6 bases from V and 4 from J; bases not matched to a gene: 13. The CDR3 totals 15 residues. Per germline, CDR1 DFQATT and CDR2 SNEGSKA (reference sequence). The CDR3 here is CSATRQGSLGTEAFF. The CDR3 DNA reads as TGCAGTGCCACACGACAGGGGAGTCTAGGCACTGAAGCTTTCTTT.

This clonotype was picked up many times. The chain is built from TRBV20-1 and TRBJ2-7, with TRBD2 matching over 7 bases. There are 15 residues in the CDR3. The V gene's germline CDR1 is DFQATT and CDR2 SNEGSKA (reference sequence). J was trimmed by 6 bases and V by 5 bases; bases with no gene match: 16. The CDR3 coding sequence is TGCAGTGCTGCCGTTCACCAGCGGGGAGTAGGCGAGCAGTACTTC. It translates to CSAAVHQRGVGEQYF.

This rearrangement joins TRBV19 to TRBJ1-5; D may be TRBD1 (6 bases). Trimming took off 3 bases at V and 2 bases at J, with 11 bases between the two ends. This CDR3 has 15 residues. Germline CDR1 reads LNHDA; CDR2 reads SQIVND (reference sequence). CDR3 loop: CASSIRRQGNQPQHF. CDR3 sequence (DNA): TGTGCCAGTAGTATTCGGCGACAGGGCAATCAGCCCCAGCATTTT.